This T cell receptor (beta chain) is drawn from a study of OX40 agonist ivuxolimab in advanced cancers. About the research overall: A mean age of approximately 58 years, range roughly 23 to 85, was recorded, and over 65% were male. Study conclusions and caveats: Among the lowest levels of clonal expansion were found in partial responders at 0.1-3.0 mg/kg. In CD8+ T cells, expanded clones were on average more numerous than in CD4+.

Data came from immunoSEQ multiplex PCR; TCRdb stores just in-frame clones and leaves some out. The data show 90,000 or so clones, 92% seen once. The length of the CDR3 is 15 residues. V shed 0 bases, J shed 7 bases, and the junction held 10 bases outside the gene matches. Germline assignment: CDR1 SGDLS and CDR2 YYNGEE. About this clone itself: Its antigen is not identified.

Sequenced material: CD4+ or CD8+ T cells sorted from blood, taken in a trial of the OX40 agonist ivuxolimab. The chain has TRBV9 and TRBJ2-7, with 7 positions matching TRBD2. This clonotype originated in an adult with an advanced solid tumor such as melanoma, head and neck, liver or kidney cancer. The CDR3 loop reads CASSVGGGGVREQYF. The CDR3 nucleotides are TGTGCCAGCAGCGTAGGTGGGGGGGGAGTGAGGGAGCAGTACTTC.